Listed here are 32 T cell receptor beta chains from one sample, sequenced in a study of CXCR3-negative and CXCR3-positive naive CD8 T cells (dated 2019 in TCRdb). General study outcomes and caveats: TRB CDR3s from CXCR3-positive naive cells showed higher hydrophobicity (lower Kidera factor 4), lower energy, and higher strength and volume indices than CXCR3-negative naive cells.

No antigen is known for these receptors. The sample was run on a NextSeq 550. The Human TCR Profiling Kit (MiLaboratory) was used to make UMI-labeled 5' RACE TRB cDNA libraries. Based on TCRdb reprocessing of the reads, there is one entry per CDR3 protein sequence, and DNA is missing. This sample's table lists roughly 110,000 distinct CDR3 sequences. Approximately 0.37% of the sample is held by the ten biggest clonotypes. The material sequenced was naive CXCR3+ CD8+ T cells from blood. Reading the label with the study, this specimen's cell subset or site is: CD45RO-CCR7+CD27+CD95- naive CD8+ T cells expressing CXCR3 (TNR3+). The receptor source for this set is a human donor in good health. Some clones in this sample may be carry-over from other donors' samples.

This rearrangement joins TRBV29-1 to TRBJ1-2; TCRdb's assignment of TRBD1 cannot be checked, as there is no DNA. The CDR3 contains 13 residues. Per germline, CDR1 SQVTM and CDR2 ANQGSEA. This CDR3 reads CSVEGTDNYGYTF.

V usage is TRBV12-3 or TRBV12-4 and J usage is TRBJ1-5. This CDR3 contains 12 residues. CDR3 protein: CASSGVGLPQHF.

The rearrangement links TRBV7-9 to TRBJ2-3; the D gene TCRdb calls, TRBD1, cannot be checked with no DNA. This CDR3 is 14 amino acids long. CDR1 and CDR2 (germline): SEHNR, FQNEAQ (reference sequence). The CDR3 here is CASLGAGGTDTQYF.

The chain uses TRBV24-1 and TRBJ2-7; no DNA is available, so the TRBD1 call from TCRdb remains unchecked. Looked up from germline, CDR1 is KGHDR and CDR2 is SFDVKD. The CDR3 spans 14 residues. This chain's CDR3 is CATSEGRGLDEQYF.

V is TRBV20-1 and J is TRBJ2-1. CDR1 and CDR2 (germline): DFQATT, SNEGSKA (reference sequence). The CDR3 sequence is 13 residues long. CDR3 residues: CSADGSSYNEQFF.

The V gene is TRBV7-9, the J gene TRBJ2-5; TCRdb proposes TRBD1, but this gene call is untestable without DNA. This CDR3 is 11 amino acids long. Germline loops: CDR1 SEHNR, CDR2 FQNEAQ (reference sequence). CDR3 protein: CASWAGETQYF.

V gene TRBV2 combines with J gene TRBJ2-3; TCRdb proposes TRBD2, but this gene call is untestable without DNA. The CDR3 loop spans 13 amino acids. Germline V gives CDR1 SNHLY, CDR2 FYNNEI. CDR3: CASSDSAADTQYF.

This chain links TRBV29-1 with TRBJ2-7; the D call of TRBD1 rests on TCRdb alone, since no DNA is present to check it. The CDR3 contains 15 residues. Per germline, CDR1 SQVTM and CDR2 ANQGSEA. The CDR3: CSVKGSGTEFYEQYF.

The CDR3: CASSFMGGAGNEQFF. J is TRBJ2-1 and V is TRBV9; TCRdb's D call of TRBD2 is untestable without DNA. The CDR3 extends over 15 amino acids. Germline-derived CDR1 and CDR2 are SGDLS and YYNGEE.

The genes are TRBV20-1 and TRBJ2-7; TCRdb selects TRBD1, and the lack of DNA leaves this call unchecked. The CDR3 has 12 amino acids. CDR1 DFQATT and CDR2 SNEGSKA come from the germline V gene (reference sequence). The CDR3 protein is CSARDRGREQYF.

This chain links TRBV4-3 with TRBJ2-7. Germline V gene lookup returns CDR1 LGHNA and CDR2 YSLEER. The CDR3 contains 14 residues. CDR3 sequence reads: CASSQGFGSYEQYF.

The J gene is TRBJ1-1, the V gene TRBV14. Germline V CDR1 and CDR2: SGHDN, FVKESK. The CDR3 sequence is 13 residues long. The CDR3 here is CASSPLSYTEAFF.

The V call is TRBV29-1, the J call TRBJ2-5; as DNA is missing, the TRBD2 call by TCRdb cannot be tested. CDR3 length equals 16 residues. The V gene's germline CDR1 is SQVTM and CDR2 ANQGSEA. This CDR3 is CSVEDWSAGEQETQYF.

J is TRBJ2-5 and V is TRBV3-2; the TCRdb call, TRBD1, lacks DNA for checking. TRBV3-2 is listed as a pseudogene. CDR3 length: 11 amino acids. Here the CDR3 reads CAREGDRDQYF.

The J gene is TRBJ2-1, the V gene TRBV27; as DNA is missing, the TRBD2 call by TCRdb cannot be tested. Germline V lookup: CDR1 MNHEY, CDR2 SMNVEV (reference sequence). This CDR3 spans 15 amino acids. The CDR3 sequence: CASSLSASTRGEQFF.

The chain uses TRBV30 and TRBJ2-1; as DNA is missing, the TRBD2 call by TCRdb cannot be tested. The CDR3 sequence is 13 residues long. Looked up from germline, CDR1 is GTSNPN and CDR2 is SVGIG (reference sequence). This CDR3 reads CAWHWGENNEQFF.

This rearrangement joins TRBV18 to TRBJ2-1; TCRdb selects TRBD1, and the lack of DNA leaves this call unchecked. The CDR3 has 16 residues. CDR1 and CDR2 from the germline V gene are KGHSH and LQKENI. The CDR3 protein is CASSPGTGSSYNEQFF.

CDR3 loop: CASSTPGQGARETQYF. J is TRBJ2-5 and V is TRBV28; TCRdb lists TRBD1, though no DNA is available to test this call. The CDR3 is 16 amino acids. Germline values: CDR1 MDHEN, CDR2 SYDVKM.

The gene calls are TRBV6-6 and TRBJ2-3; the TRBD1 assignment by TCRdb is unverifiable without DNA. Germline V gene data show CDR1 as MNHNY and CDR2 as SVGAGI (reference sequence). The CDR3 totals 17 residues. The CDR3: CASSLSPGQTSTDTQYF.

The rearrangement joins TRBV9 to TRBJ2-7; TCRdb's D gene call, TRBD1, goes unchecked for lack of DNA. The CDR3 runs to 13 residues. CDR1 and CDR2 (germline): SGDLS, YYNGEE. The chain's CDR3 is CASSVDPLYEQYF. Looking up the rest from reference TRBV9 and TRBJ2-7 gives the full variable domain: DSGVTQTPKHLITATGQRVTLRCSPRSGDLSVYWYQQSLDQGLQFLIQYYNGEERAKGNILERFSAQQFPDLHSELNLSSLELGDSALYFCASSVDPLYEQYFGPGTRLTVT.

The V gene is TRBV29-1, the J gene TRBJ1-1. Germline lookup yields CDR1 SQVTM and CDR2 ANQGSEA. This CDR3 comprises 14 residues. The chain's CDR3 is CSVDSDDLGTEAFF.

The V gene is TRBV28, the J gene TRBJ2-1; no DNA is available, so the TRBD1 call from TCRdb remains unchecked. This CDR3 is built from 17 residues. The V gene's germline CDR1 is MDHEN and CDR2 SYDVKM. The CDR3 sequence is CASSHLDLAHSYNEQFF.

The chain joins TRBV7-8 to TRBJ2-3; TCRdb calls TRBD1, which cannot be checked without DNA. There are 13 residues in the CDR3. Germline CDR1 SGHVS, CDR2 FQNEAQ. The CDR3: CASSLDPAVTQYF.

This chain connects TRBV9 to TRBJ2-7; TCRdb names TRBD1, which stays unverified in the absence of DNA. Germline V gene lookup returns CDR1 SGDLS and CDR2 YYNGEE. The length of the CDR3 is 15 residues. This CDR3 reads CASSVDTAGPYEQYF.

The rearrangement joins TRBV7-2 to TRBJ1-5; the D call from TCRdb, TRBD1, cannot be confirmed without DNA. The CDR3 contains 15 residues. Germline loops: CDR1 SGHTA, CDR2 FQGNSA. The chain's CDR3 is CASSPGQNSNQPQHF. Drawing the rest from reference TRBV7-2 and TRBJ1-5, the complete variable domain is GAGVSQSPSNKVTEKGKDVELRCDPISGHTALYWYRQSLGQGLEFLIYFQGNSAPDKSGLPSDRFSAERTGGSVSTLTIQRTQQEDSAVYLCASSPGQNSNQPQHFGDGTRLSIL.

The CDR3 reads CAIKITGSPYNEQFF. J is TRBJ2-1 and V is TRBV6-2 or TRBV6-3. The CDR3 runs 15 residues. In germline, CDR1 is MNHEY, CDR2 SVGEGT.

This chain uses TRBV30 with TRBJ2-1; TCRdb picks TRBD2, but there is no DNA to check that call. The CDR3 runs to 14 residues. Germline values: CDR1 GTSNPN, CDR2 SVGIG (reference sequence). The CDR3 protein is CAWQREAGYNEQFF.

The chain combines TRBV29-1 with TRBJ2-7. The CDR3 loop spans 12 amino acids. Germline assignment: CDR1 SQVTM and CDR2 ANQGSEA. The CDR3: CSFEGQDYEQYF.

J is TRBJ2-5 and V is TRBV2; there is no DNA to check the TCRdb D call of TRBD1. The CDR3 length is 15 residues. Germline lookup yields CDR1 SNHLY and CDR2 FYNNEI. The CDR3 sequence: CASRSWGEWGETQYF.

The J gene is TRBJ1-5, the V gene TRBV12-3 or TRBV12-4; no DNA is available, so the TRBD1 call from TCRdb remains unchecked. This CDR3 is 14 amino acids long. The CDR3 protein is CASSLGVGDQPQHF.

The chain uses TRBV6-6 and TRBJ2-3. This CDR3 has 16 amino acids. CDR1 and CDR2 from the germline V gene are MNHNY and SVGAGI (reference sequence). CDR3 protein: CASSLDAYLTTDTQYF.

V usage is TRBV10-3 and J usage is TRBJ1-1. This CDR3 region has 17 residues. The V gene's germline CDR1 is ENHRY and CDR2 SYGVKD. CDR3 amino acids: CAISESSDGTMNTEAFF.